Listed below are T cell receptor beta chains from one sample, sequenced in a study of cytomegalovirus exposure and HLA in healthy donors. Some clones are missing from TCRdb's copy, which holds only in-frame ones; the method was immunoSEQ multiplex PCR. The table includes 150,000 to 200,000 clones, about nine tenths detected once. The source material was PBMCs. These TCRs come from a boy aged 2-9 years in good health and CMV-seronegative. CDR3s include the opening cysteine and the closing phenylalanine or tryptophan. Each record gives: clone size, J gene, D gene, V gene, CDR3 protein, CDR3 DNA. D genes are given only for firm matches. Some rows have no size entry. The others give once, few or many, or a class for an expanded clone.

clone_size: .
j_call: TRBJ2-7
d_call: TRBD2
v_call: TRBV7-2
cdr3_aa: CASSLWTSGAEQYF
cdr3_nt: TGTGCCAGCAGCTTATGGACTAGCGGGGCAGAGCAGTACTTC

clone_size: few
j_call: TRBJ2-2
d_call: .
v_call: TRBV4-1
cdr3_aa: CASRSTVAGELFF
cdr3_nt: TGCGCCAGCAGATCTACGGTAGCCGGGGAGCTGTTTTTT

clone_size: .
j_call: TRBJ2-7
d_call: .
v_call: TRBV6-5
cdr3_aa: CASSETLHAHEQYF
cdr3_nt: TGTGCCAGCTCGGAGACCTTGCACGCTCACGAGCAGTACTTC

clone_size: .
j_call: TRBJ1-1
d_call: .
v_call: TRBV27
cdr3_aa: CASSFNIANTEAFF
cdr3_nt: TGTGCCAGCAGTTTCAACATTGCGAACACTGAAGCTTTCTTT

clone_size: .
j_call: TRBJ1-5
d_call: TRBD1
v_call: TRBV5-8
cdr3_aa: CASSFRQGSLGQPQHF
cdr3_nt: TGTGCCAGCAGCTTTCGACAGGGCAGTTTGGGTCAGCCCCAGCATTTT

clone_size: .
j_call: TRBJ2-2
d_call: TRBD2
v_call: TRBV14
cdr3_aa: CASSQVPRLAGTNTGELFF
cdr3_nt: TGTGCCAGCAGCCAGGTACCGCGACTAGCAGGGACTAACACCGGGGAGCTGTTTTTT

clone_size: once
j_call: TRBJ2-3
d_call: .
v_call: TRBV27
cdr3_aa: CASSLGGDGGTDTQYF
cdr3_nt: TGTGCCAGCAGTTTGGGCGGGGACGGAGGCACAGATACGCAGTATTTT

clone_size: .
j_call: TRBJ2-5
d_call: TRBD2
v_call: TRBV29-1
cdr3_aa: CSVLPSGGAETQYF
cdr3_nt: TGCAGCGTTCTCCCTAGCGGGGGAGCGGAGACCCAGTACTTC

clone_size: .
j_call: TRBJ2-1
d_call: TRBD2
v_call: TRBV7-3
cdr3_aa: CASSPAGRVGGSSYNEQFF
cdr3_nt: TGTGCCAGCAGCCCAGCGGGTAGGGTGGGGGGGAGCTCCTACAATGAGCAGTTCTTC

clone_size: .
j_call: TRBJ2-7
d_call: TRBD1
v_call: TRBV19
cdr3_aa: CASSSGQAHLRGYEQYF
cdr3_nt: TGTGCCAGTAGTTCCGGACAGGCGCACCTTCGGGGCTACGAGCAGTACTTC

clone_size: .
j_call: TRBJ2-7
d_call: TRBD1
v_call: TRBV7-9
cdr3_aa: CASSPGTGDSLEQYF
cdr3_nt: TGTGCCAGCAGCCCCGGGACAGGGGATTCTCTCGAGCAGTACTTC

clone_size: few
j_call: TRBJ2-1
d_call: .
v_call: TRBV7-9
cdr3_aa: CASRNGTYNEQFF
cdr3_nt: TGTGCCAGCAGAAACGGGACTTACAATGAGCAGTTCTTC

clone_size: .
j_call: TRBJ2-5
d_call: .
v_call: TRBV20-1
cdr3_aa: CSEAVQETQYF
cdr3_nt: TGCAGCGAAGCGGTCCAAGAGACCCAGTACTTC

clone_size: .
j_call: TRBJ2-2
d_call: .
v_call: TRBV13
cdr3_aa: CASSLAAVNTGELFF
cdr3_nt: TGTGCCAGCAGCTTAGCTGCGGTGAACACCGGGGAGCTGTTTTTT

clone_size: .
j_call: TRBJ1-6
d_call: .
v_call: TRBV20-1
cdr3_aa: CSALLNSPLHF
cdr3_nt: TGCAGTGCTTTACTAAATTCACCCCTCCACTTT

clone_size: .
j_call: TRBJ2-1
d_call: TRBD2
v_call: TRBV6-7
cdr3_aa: CASSYPPSCGGPNEQFF
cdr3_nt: TGTGCCAGCAGTTACCCCCCCTCGTGCGGGGGGCCCAATGAGCAGTTCTTC

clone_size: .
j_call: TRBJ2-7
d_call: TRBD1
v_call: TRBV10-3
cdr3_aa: CAISESRGGQAYEQYF
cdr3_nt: TGTGCCATCAGCGAATCCCGAGGTGGACAGGCCTACGAGCAGTACTTC

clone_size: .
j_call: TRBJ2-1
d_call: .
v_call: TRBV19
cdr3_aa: CASSISQYSYNEQFF
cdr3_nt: TGTGCCAGTAGCATCTCCCAGTACTCCTACAATGAGCAGTTCTTC

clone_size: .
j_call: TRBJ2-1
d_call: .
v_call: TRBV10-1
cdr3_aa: CATRTDYNEQFF
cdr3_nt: TGCGCCACCCGGACTGATTACAATGAGCAGTTCTTC

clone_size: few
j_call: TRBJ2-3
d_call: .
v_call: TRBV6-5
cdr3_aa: CASKLREGTDTQYF
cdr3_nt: TGTGCCAGCAAGTTGCGTGAGGGCACAGATACGCAGTATTTT

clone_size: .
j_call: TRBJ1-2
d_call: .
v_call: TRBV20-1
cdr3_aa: CSAISGDGYTF
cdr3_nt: TGCAGTGCTATAAGCGGCGACGGCTACACCTTC

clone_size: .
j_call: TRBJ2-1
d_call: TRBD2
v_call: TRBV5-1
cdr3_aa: CASSPTGGAGGYNEQFF
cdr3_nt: TGCGCCAGCAGCCCGACGGGTGGAGCGGGGGGTTACAATGAGCAGTTCTTC

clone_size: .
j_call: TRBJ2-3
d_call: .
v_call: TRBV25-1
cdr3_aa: CASTHRATDTQYF
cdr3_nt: TGTGCCAGCACCCACAGGGCTACAGATACGCAGTATTTT

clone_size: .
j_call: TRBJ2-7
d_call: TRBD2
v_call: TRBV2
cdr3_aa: CASKLAGSSYEQYF
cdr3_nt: TGTGCCAGCAAACTAGCGGGGAGCTCCTACGAGCAGTACTTC

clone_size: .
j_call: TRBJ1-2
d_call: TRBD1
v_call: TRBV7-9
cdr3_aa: CASSSGGGRGYGYTF
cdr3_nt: TGTGCCAGCAGCTCGGGCGGTGGCAGGGGGTATGGCTACACCTTC

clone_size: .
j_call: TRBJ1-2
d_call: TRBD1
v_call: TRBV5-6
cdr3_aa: CASSSRRQGPAYGYTF
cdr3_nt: TGTGCCAGCAGCTCAAGACGACAGGGGCCGGCATATGGCTACACCTTC

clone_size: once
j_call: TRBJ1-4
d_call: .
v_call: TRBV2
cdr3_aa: CASSESTGVREKLFF
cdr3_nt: TGTGCCAGCAGTGAATCCACGGGGGTTAGAGAAAAACTGTTTTTT

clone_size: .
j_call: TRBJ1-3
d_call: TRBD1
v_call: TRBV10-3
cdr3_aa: CAISEGWTGSGNTIYF
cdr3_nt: TGTGCCATCAGTGAAGGTTGGACAGGCTCTGGAAACACCATATATTTT

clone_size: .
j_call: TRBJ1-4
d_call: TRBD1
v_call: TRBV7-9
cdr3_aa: CASSLGGTENEKLFF
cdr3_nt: TGTGCCAGCAGCTTAGGCGGGACAGAAAATGAAAAACTGTTTTTT

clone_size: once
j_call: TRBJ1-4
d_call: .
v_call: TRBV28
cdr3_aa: CASSLSGPNEKLFF
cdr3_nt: TGTGCCAGCAGTTTATCAGGGCCTAATGAAAAACTGTTTTTT

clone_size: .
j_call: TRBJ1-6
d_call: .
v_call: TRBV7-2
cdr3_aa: CASPGWDTRLPPDSPLHF
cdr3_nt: TGTGCCAGCCCTGGGTGGGACACCCGACTCCCCCCGGATTCACCCCTCCACTTT

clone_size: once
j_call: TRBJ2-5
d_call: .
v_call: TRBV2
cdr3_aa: CASIPGTGETQYF
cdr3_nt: TGTGCCAGCATTCCGGGAACGGGCGAGACCCAGTACTTC

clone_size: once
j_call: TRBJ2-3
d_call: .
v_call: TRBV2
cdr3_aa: CASTGGGSTDTQYF
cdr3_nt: TGTGCCAGCACGGGCGGGGGCAGCACAGATACGCAGTATTTT

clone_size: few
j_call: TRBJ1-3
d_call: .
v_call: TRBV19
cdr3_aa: CASSTSALRQGNTIYF
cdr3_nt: TGTGCCAGTAGTACCTCGGCCCTCCGACAAGGAAACACCATATATTTT